The 25 T cell receptor beta chains listed next were all sequenced from one sample in a study of identical twins. One entry per CDR3 protein results from TCRdb running MiXCR on the 5' RACE reads. Seen here are fewer than 550,000 distinct CDR3 sequences, roughly an eighth observed once, and the top ten hold about 0.94%. These data were likewise used in another study, on yellow fever vaccine responses in identical twins.

The sample consisted of CD4+ T cells sorted from blood. These receptors were obtained from a woman aged 18-30 years in good health.

The genes are TRBV18 and TRBJ2-7; D uncertain. CDR3 length: 19 residues. The germline V gene encodes CDR1 KGHSH and CDR2 LQKENI. V shed 2 bases and J shed 2 bases, with 25 bases lying between them. CDR3 amino acids: CASSPEVSPGLGVTYEQYF. The DNA for the CDR3 is TGTGCCAGCTCACCAGAGGTGAGTCCCGGCTTGGGTGTTACCTACGAGCAGTACTTC.

The chain recombines TRBV10-3 with TRBJ2-6; TRBD2 is a possible D gene (7 bases). Per germline, CDR1 ENHRY and CDR2 SYGVKD. The CDR3 covers 16 residues. Trimming stripped 9 bases from V and 0 bases from J, with 15 bases between. In DNA form, the CDR3 reads TGTGCCATAGCGGGACACAAGGGCTCTGGGGCCAACGTCCTGACTTTC. Residues: CAIAGHKGSGANVLTF.

There are a few counts of this clonotype. The chain links TRBV6-1 to TRBJ2-1; no reliable D call. The V and J ends lost 5 bases and 5 bases respectively, with 10 bases between them. The germline V gene encodes CDR1 MNHNS and CDR2 SASEGT. The CDR3 is 13 amino acids. The DNA of the CDR3 is TGTGCCAGCAGTCCCTGGGCTAACAATGAGCAGTTCTTC. Translating it yields CASSPWANNEQFF.

This chain connects TRBV20-1 to TRBJ2-2; D ambiguous. V was cut by 6 bases and J by 1 base, with 12 bases left in between. CDR3 length: 14 residues. CDR1 is DFQATT, CDR2 SNEGSKA, per germline (reference sequence). CDR3 coding DNA: TGCAGTGCACCCCGACGTGGGAACACCGGGGAGCTGTTTTTT. Its protein is CSAPRRGNTGELFF.

The J gene is TRBJ2-7, the V gene TRBV27, with 9 bases matching TRBD1. CDR1 and CDR2 from the germline V gene are MNHEY and SMNVEV (reference sequence). The CDR3 has 13 residues. Germline trimming cut 6 bases from V and 5 bases from J; bases unmatched to any gene: 5. CDR3 DNA sequence: TGTGCCAGCAGCGCTAGACAGGGGGACGAGCAGTACTTC. Translated, it gives CASSARQGDEQYF.

The gene calls are TRBV12-3 or TRBV12-4 and TRBJ2-7, with D perhaps matching TRBD2 (6 bases). Between the trimmed V and J ends, which lost 6 bases and 3 bases, there was a span of 18 bases. There are 15 residues in the CDR3. The CDR3 sequence: CASSPTRGYRYEQYF. CDR3 sequence (DNA): TGTGCCAGCAGCCCTACCCGGGGGTATCGCTACGAGCAGTACTTC.

This clonotype was found a few times. The V gene is TRBV4-2, the J gene TRBJ1-6; D is ambiguous. This CDR3 is 15 amino acids long. Germline V lookup: CDR1 LGHNA, CDR2 YNFKEQ. Trimming cost V 0 bases and J 9 bases, with 12 bases left between them. The CDR3 reads CASSQEGKAGSPLHF. The CDR3 DNA is TGTGCCAGCAGCCAAGAGGGGAAGGCAGGTTCACCCCTCCACTTT.

This clonotype was detected a few times. The chain links TRBV12-3 or TRBV12-4 to TRBJ2-4; D is unclear. This CDR3 has 15 amino acids. V was clipped by 4 bases and J by 6 bases, with 16 bases between them. The CDR3 nucleotides are TGTGCCAGCAGTTCTACACAGAGTAGCTTAAACATTCAGTACTTC. It translates to CASSSTQSSLNIQYF.

This clonotype was recorded many times. J is TRBJ2-7 and V is TRBV12-3 or TRBV12-4, with D uncertain. V was shortened by 5 bases and J by 4 bases, with 15 bases between the two germline ends. The CDR3 is made up of 14 amino acids. The CDR3 DNA reads as TGTGCCAGCAGTCCAACATCAACATCTTACGAGCAGTACTTC. It specifies CASSPTSTSYEQYF.

On this clonotype: One end of the junction varies from germline; a read error may be responsible. CDR3 DNA sequence: TGCGCCAGCAGCTTGGGGCCGCTGGGGGATATGCAGTATTTT. Its translation: CASSLGPLGDMQYF. V usage is TRBV5-1 and J usage is TRBJ2-3; either TRBD1 or TRBD2 may supply D (5 bases each). Germline loops: CDR1 SGHRS, CDR2 YFSETQ. This CDR3 has 14 amino acids.

Only a few counts were recorded for this clonotype. The chain employs TRBV12-3 or TRBV12-4 and TRBJ2-1; weak D call: TRBD2 (6 bases). The CDR3 totals 14 residues. Trimming stripped 0 bases from V and 8 bases from J, with 11 bases between. CDR3 protein: CASSLAGGKHEQFF. The CDR3 DNA reads TGTGCCAGCAGTTTAGCTGGGGGGAAACATGAGCAGTTCTTC.

This clonotype was counted only a few times. The chain combines TRBV5-1 with TRBJ2-7, with D maybe TRBD2 (5 bases). CDR3 length: 15 residues. V was clipped by 3 bases and J by 6 bases, with 19 bases between them. Germline loops: CDR1 SGHRS, CDR2 YFSETQ. The CDR3 protein is CASSSFPSASSEQYF. The CDR3 DNA reads TGCGCCAGCAGCTCGTTCCCCTCCGCTAGCAGCGAGCAGTACTTC.

This rearrangement joins TRBV18 to TRBJ2-3; no definite D call. The CDR3 totals 15 residues. Trimming removed 2 bases at V and 6 bases at J, with 15 bases between. Germline values: CDR1 KGHSH, CDR2 LQKENI. Written as DNA, the CDR3 is TGTGCCAGCTCACCAAACCAGCCCCAGCTGGATACGCAGTATTTT. It encodes CASSPNQPQLDTQYF.

The sample holds many counts of this clonotype. The chain couples TRBV29-1 to TRBJ2-1, with a weak D call TRBD2 (6 bases). Germline V gives CDR1 SQVTM, CDR2 ANQGSEA. The CDR3 sequence is 13 residues long. With 4 bases removed from V and 1 base from J, the gap between germline ends came to 8 bases. This chain's CDR3 is CSVAGSSYNEQFF. The CDR3 DNA reads as TGCAGCGTTGCCGGGAGTTCCTACAATGAGCAGTTCTTC.

This chain joins TRBV29-1 and TRBJ1-1; 9 bases agree with TRBD1. V was clipped by 7 bases and J by 1 base; unmatched bases: 4. The CDR3 covers 13 residues. Germline CDR1 is SQVTM and CDR2 is ANQGSEA. The CDR3: CSASGQGNTEAFF. The CDR3 DNA follows: TGCAGCGCTTCGGGACAGGGGAACACTGAAGCTTTCTTT.

The V call is TRBV28, the J call TRBJ1-1; 9 nucleotides line up with TRBD1. The CDR3 length is 14 residues. Trimming removed 6 bases from V and 3 bases from J; junction bases left unmatched: 5. Germline-derived CDR1 and CDR2 are MDHEN and SYDVKM. The CDR3 DNA follows: TGTGCCAGCAGGGGGACAGGGAGGTACACTGAAGCTTTCTTT. This translates into CASRGTGRYTEAFF. Drawing the rest from reference TRBV28 and TRBJ1-1, the complete variable domain is DVKVTQSSRYLVKRTGEKVFLECVQDMDHENMFWYRQDPGLGLRLIYFSYDVKMKEKGDIPEGYSVSREKKERFSLILESASTNQTSMYLCASRGTGRYTEAFFGQGTRLTVV.

This clonotype was detected only a few times. The junction shows a germline mismatch at one end, possibly a read error. The chain is built from TRBV5-1 and TRBJ2-7; TRBD2 might be the D (5 bases). Germline values: CDR1 SGHRS, CDR2 YFSETQ. The CDR3 contains 15 residues. CDR3 residues: CACSLLSSGAYEQYF. DNA for the CDR3: TGCGCCTGCAGCTTGTTATCCAGCGGCGCTTACGAGCAGTACTTC.

The sample holds many counts of this clonotype. The J gene is TRBJ1-3, the V gene TRBV12-3 or TRBV12-4; weak D call: TRBD1 (5 bases). The CDR3 spans 17 residues. V was trimmed by 2 bases and J by 4 bases, leaving 18 bases between them. The CDR3 DNA follows: TGTGCCAGCAGTTTAATACTAGGGGCGACGTCCGGAAACACCATATATTTT. Translated: CASSLILGATSGNTIYF.

This clonotype was seen only a few times. The V gene is TRBV24-1, the J gene TRBJ1-5, with 8 bases fitting TRBD1. V was pared by 3 bases and J by 4 bases, with 7 bases of the junction left unmatched. CDR3 size: 16 residues. CDR1 and CDR2 from the germline V gene are KGHDR and SFDVKD. The CDR3 DNA reads as TGTGCCACCAGTGATGACCTGGACAGGGCTAATCAGCCCCAGCATTTT. Translation: CATSDDLDRANQPQHF.

This chain connects TRBV30 to TRBJ2-2; 9 bases fit TRBD2. The CDR3 is 13 amino acids. The V gene's germline CDR1 is GTSNPN and CDR2 SVGIG (reference sequence). After removal of 4 bases from V and 7 bases from J, the junction contained 4 bases not matched to a gene. CDR3 loop: CAWNSGSGGELFF. The CDR3 DNA follows: TGTGCCTGGAATAGCGGGAGCGGCGGGGAGCTGTTTTTT.

This clonotype was detected only a few times. The gene calls are TRBV2 and TRBJ1-2, with D hard to call. V gave up 6 bases and J gave up 4 bases, with 12 bases separating them. CDR3 length: 13 residues. Germline V gives CDR1 SNHLY, CDR2 FYNNEI. The CDR3 protein is CASRISAIYGYTF. As DNA, the CDR3 is TGTGCCAGCAGAATTTCGGCCATCTATGGCTACACCTTC.

The chain combines TRBV28 with TRBJ2-3; 10 bases map to TRBD1. V shed 8 bases and J 5 bases; nucleotides not matched to a gene: 10. This CDR3 spans 15 amino acids. The germline CDR1 and CDR2 sequences are MDHEN and SYDVKM. This CDR3 reads CASHLAGQGLDTQYF. The DNA of the CDR3 is TGTGCCAGCCACCTTGCGGGACAGGGGTTAGATACGCAGTATTTT.

The rearrangement joins TRBV24-1 to TRBJ2-6, with unresolved D. The CDR3 extends over 15 amino acids. Looked up from germline, CDR1 is KGHDR and CDR2 is SFDVKD. Trimming removed 4 bases from V and 0 bases from J, with 6 bases in between. DNA of the CDR3: TGTGCCACCAGTGAGTCCAACTCTGGGGCCAACGTCCTGACTTTC. Translation gives CATSESNSGANVLTF.

This sequence joins TRBV10-2 and TRBJ2-7; TRBD2 agrees at 8 bases. The CDR3 runs 15 residues. Losses at the gene ends were 6 bases for V and 5 bases for J; bases not matched to a gene: 12. The germline V gene has CDR1 WSHSY and CDR2 SAAADI. The CDR3 DNA sequence: TGCGCCAGCAGACCGACCGGGACTAGTGCCCACGAGCAGTACTTC. Translated: CASRPTGTSAHEQYF.

The chain uses TRBV20-1 and TRBJ2-1; 11 bases fit TRBD2. Germline V lookup: CDR1 DFQATT, CDR2 SNEGSKA (reference sequence). The V gene end was trimmed by 5 bases and the J gene end by 10 bases; junction bases not matched to a gene: 13. There are 15 residues in the CDR3. The CDR3 protein is CSAWGLAAPREEQFF. DNA of the CDR3: TGCAGTGCTTGGGGACTAGCGGCTCCCCGGGAGGAGCAGTTCTTC.